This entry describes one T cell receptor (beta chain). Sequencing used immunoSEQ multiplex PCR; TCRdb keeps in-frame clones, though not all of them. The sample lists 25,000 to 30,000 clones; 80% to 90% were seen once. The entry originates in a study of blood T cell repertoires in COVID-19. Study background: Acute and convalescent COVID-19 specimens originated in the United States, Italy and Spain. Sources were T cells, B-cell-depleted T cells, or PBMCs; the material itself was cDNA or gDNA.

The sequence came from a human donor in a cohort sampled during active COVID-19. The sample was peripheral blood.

CDR3: CASSVRSTDTQYF. CDR3 DNA sequence: TGTGCCAGCAGCGTACGTAGCACAGATACGCAGTATTTT. This sequence joins TRBV9 and TRBJ2-3; D is ambiguous. The length of the CDR3 is 13 residues. The ends were cut back, 1 base at V and 0 bases at J, with 3 bases in the middle. In germline, CDR1 is SGDLS, CDR2 YYNGEE.